The following is a T cell receptor (beta chain) sequence with its context. Per the germline V gene, CDR1 is MDHEN and CDR2 is SYDVKM. The CDR3 is 18 residues long. After removal of 3 bases from V and 2 bases from J, the junction contained 8 bases not matched to a gene. The source of the sample is a study of blood T cell repertoires in COVID-19. Study background: The United States, Italy and Spain provided the acute and convalescent COVID-19 samples. From T cells, B-cell-depleted T cells, or PBMCs came the material, which was cDNA or gDNA.

Original processing methods: Nucleated cell number was recorded as an estimate derived from reference gene primer amplification. Some clones are missing from TCRdb's copy, which holds only in-frame ones; the method was immunoSEQ multiplex PCR. The V and J calls and clone size were taken over from that table, and D and trimming were inferred from the DNA. The sample lists some 100,000 clones; 65% to 80% were seen once. This chain uses TRBV28 with TRBJ2-6, with 9 bases lining up with TRBD1. Material: peripheral blood. The sequence came from a man aged 65 to 79 with acute or convalescent COVID-19. DNA for the CDR3: TGTGCCAGCAGTTTGACCGGGACAGGGCCCCCTGGGGCCAACGTCCTGACTTTC. It specifies CASSLTGTGPPGANVLTF.